This record covers a single T cell receptor (beta chain). The data belong to a study of blood T cell repertoires in COVID-19. Study-level information: Italy, Spain and the United States were the sources of the convalescent and acute COVID-19 samples. Sources were T cells, B-cell-depleted T cells, or PBMCs; the material itself was cDNA or gDNA.

Trimming removed 5 bases at V and 1 base at J, with 20 bases between. Per the germline V gene, CDR1 is MDHEN and CDR2 is SYDVKM. This CDR3 region has 17 residues. Authors' methods: How many nucleated cells were present was estimated from reference gene primer amplification. TCRdb's copy holds only in-frame clones and misses some; the assay was immunoSEQ multiplex PCR. D and trimming were read from the DNA, whereas the V and J calls and clone size are those reported in that table. This repertoire shows about 210,000 clones, approximately 82% found once; its top ten account for approximately 10%. The V call is TRBV28, the J call TRBJ1-1, with TRBD1 as a possible D gene (6 bases). Sequences were obtained from peripheral blood. The receptor's source is a man aged 50 to 59 with active or convalescent COVID-19. As DNA, the CDR3 is TGTGCCAGCAGTAACCTCGTTGGGGGCAACGCGAACACTGAAGCTTTCTTT. Residues: CASSNLVGGNANTEAFF.